A single sample is the source of the 22 T cell receptor beta chains below, sequenced in a study of memory CD8 T cells in hepatitis C reinfection. Clones were sequenced by immunoSEQ multiplex PCR, and TCRdb holds only the in-frame ones, with some missing. The sample lists roughly 43,000 clones, roughly 90% occurring once. The time point was: peak reinfection, 3 to 8 weeks after reinfection detection. TCR sequencing was done directly ex vivo on sorted cells, without expansion in vitro. Specimen: naive CD8+ T cells sorted from blood. Receptors were obtained from a man between 18 and 29 years old with hepatitis C virus infection.

V is TRBV28 and J is TRBJ1-3; D is uncertain. Deletions cut 4 bases from V and 0 bases from J, with 10 bases between. Germline loops: CDR1 MDHEN, CDR2 SYDVKM. This CDR3 region has 15 residues. CDR3 nucleotide sequence: TGTGCCAGCAGTTCCGGACTGCTCTCTGGAAACACCATATATTTT. Amino acid sequence: CASSSGLLSGNTIYF.

V usage is TRBV11-2 and J usage is TRBJ1-1; D uncertain. The germline V and J ends were trimmed by 5 bases and 1 base, with 17 bases remaining between them. The CDR3 is made up of 16 amino acids. CDR1 and CDR2 from the germline V gene are SGHAT and FQNNGV. The CDR3 DNA reads as TGTGCCAGCAGCCCGACTCACTCAAGAGGGAACACTGAAGCTTTCTTT. Its translation is CASSPTHSRGNTEAFF.

V gene TRBV2 combines with J gene TRBJ2-2; 8 positions agree with TRBD1. Unmatched junction bases numbered 3, after V lost 5 bases and J lost 4 bases. Germline CDR1 and CDR2: SNHLY and FYNNEI. CDR3 length: 14 residues. The CDR3 sequence: CASSWDRSTGELFF. The CDR3 DNA is TGTGCCAGCAGTTGGGACAGGAGCACCGGGGAGCTGTTTTTT.

The V and J genes are TRBV25-1 and TRBJ2-1, with D perhaps TRBD1 (7 bases). The CDR3 length is 14 residues. V was shortened by 9 bases and J by 4 bases, with 16 bases between the two germline ends. Looked up from germline, CDR1 is MGHDK and CDR2 is SYGVNS. CDR3 bases: TGTGCCAGTCAGGGGGGACAGCTTTACAATGAGCAGTTCTTC. Encoded protein: CASQGGQLYNEQFF.

The chain is built from TRBV7-8 and TRBJ1-6, with a weak D call TRBD1 (6 bases). Germline V gene data show CDR1 as SGHVS and CDR2 as FQNEAQ. There are 15 residues in the CDR3. Trimming took off 0 bases at V and 9 bases at J, with 12 bases between the two ends. The CDR3 DNA sequence: TGTGCCAGCAGCTTAGCGCGCAGGGGTGGTTCACCCCTCCACTTT. This sequence encodes CASSLARRGGSPLHF.

This clone was seen a handful of times. As DNA, the CDR3 is TGTGCCAGTAGTATCTCCTCAACCAGGCCGGCCCTCCACTTT. It is translated as CASSISSTRPALHF. The rearrangement joins TRBV19 to TRBJ1-6; D uncertain. V was shortened by 3 bases and J by 14 bases, with 17 bases between the two germline ends. CDR1 LNHDA and CDR2 SQIVND come from the germline V gene (reference sequence). The CDR3 totals 14 residues.

The chain employs TRBV27 and TRBJ2-1; a possible D gene is TRBD1 (5 bases). Between the trimmed V and J ends, which lost 7 bases and 2 bases, there was a span of 9 bases. Germline V gene lookup returns CDR1 MNHEY and CDR2 SMNVEV (reference sequence). The CDR3 covers 13 residues. The CDR3: CASNPGPYNEQFF. Written as DNA, the CDR3 is TGTGCCAGCAACCCAGGGCCCTACAATGAGCAGTTCTTC.

The chain recombines TRBV7-9 with TRBJ1-2, with TRBD1 identical over 10 bases. The germline gives CDR1 SEHNR, CDR2 FQNEAQ (reference sequence). Trimming removed 5 bases from V and 8 bases from J; junction bases left unmatched: 14. The CDR3 covers 16 residues. CDR3 DNA: TGTGCCAGCAGCCTTTTACGGGACAGGGGTTTGTGGGGCTACACCTTC. The encoded protein is CASSLLRDRGLWGYTF.

The chain couples TRBV6-1 to TRBJ1-1; 8 bases match TRBD1. Germline lookup yields CDR1 MNHNS and CDR2 SASEGT. This CDR3 has 14 residues. Trimming at V came to 3 bases and at J to 1 base, leaving 1 base not matched to a gene. The CDR3 bases are TGTGCCAGCAGTGAGGGGACAGGGAACACTGAAGCTTTCTTT. Its translation: CASSEGTGNTEAFF.

This sequence joins TRBV29-1 and TRBJ1-2; no reliable D call. Germline V gives CDR1 SQVTM, CDR2 ANQGSEA. This CDR3 comprises 10 residues. V was clipped by 7 bases and J by 6 bases, with 9 bases between them. The CDR3 DNA sequence: TGCAGCGACTCGCTCAATGGCTACACCTTC. It codes for CSDSLNGYTF.

The CDR3 bases are TGTGCCAGCAGTTATACGGGGGACACTGAAGCTTTCTTT. Its translation is CASSYTGDTEAFF. V usage is TRBV6-6 and J usage is TRBJ1-1; D perhaps matches TRBD1 (5 bases). The CDR3 sequence is 13 residues long. V shed 3 bases and J shed 3 bases, with 8 bases lying between them. The germline CDR1 and CDR2 sequences are MNHNY and SVGAGI (reference sequence).

V and J are TRBV25-1 and TRBJ1-2; TRBD1 is a possible D gene (6 bases). The CDR3 has 12 amino acids. V was clipped by 6 bases and J by 2 bases, with 7 bases between them. The germline V gene has CDR1 MGHDK and CDR2 SYGVNS. CDR3 sequence reads: CASRQGNYGYTF. Written as DNA, the CDR3 is TGTGCCAGCAGGCAGGGGAACTATGGCTACACCTTC.

This rearrangement joins TRBV2 to TRBJ1-4, with no clear D. The CDR3 consists of 17 residues. Germline CDR1 and CDR2: SNHLY and FYNNEI. Trimming removed 6 bases at V and 14 bases at J, with 31 bases between. The CDR3 bases are TGTGCCAGCAGCGACTCCTCTGCGGAGCTTAATGAAAAACGGCTGTTTTTT. Translated: CASSDSSAELNEKRLFF.

The V call is TRBV29-1, the J call TRBJ1-2, with a tentative D call TRBD1 (6 bases). Germline-derived CDR1 and CDR2 are SQVTM and ANQGSEA. The CDR3 is 14 amino acids. The V end was cut by 6 bases, the J end by 5 bases, with 19 bases between. The CDR3 sequence: CSVSAGAHTYGYTF. The CDR3 bases are TGCAGCGTGTCCGCGGGGGCGCATACATATGGCTACACCTTC.

This clone came up a few times. The rearrangement links TRBV5-6 to TRBJ2-3; D might be TRBD2 (6 bases). The CDR3 totals 14 residues. Germline V gene data show CDR1 as SGHDT and CDR2 as YYEEEE. V shed 0 bases and J shed 1 base, with 6 bases lying between them. The CDR3 sequence: CASSLAGGTDTQYF. In nucleotides, the CDR3 is TGTGCCAGCAGCTTGGCGGGGGGCACAGATACGCAGTATTTT.

The V call is TRBV5-6, the J call TRBJ2-1; weak D call: TRBD2 (5 bases). V lost 2 bases to trimming and J lost 5 bases, with 11 bases between them. The germline CDR1 and CDR2 sequences are SGHDT and YYEEEE. This CDR3 has 14 amino acids. This CDR3 reads CASSFGERHNEQFF. CDR3 nucleotide sequence: TGTGCCAGCAGCTTCGGTGAGCGGCACAATGAGCAGTTCTTC.

The chain joins TRBV27 to TRBJ1-4, with D hard to call. With 8 bases removed from V and 3 bases from J, the gap between germline ends came to 19 bases. Germline CDR1 is MNHEY and CDR2 is SMNVEV (reference sequence). The CDR3 consists of 16 residues. The CDR3 sequence is CASSPTPVEANEKLFF. In nucleotides, the CDR3 is TGTGCCAGCTCGCCCACACCAGTGGAGGCTAATGAAAAACTGTTTTTT.

The chain couples TRBV13 to TRBJ2-1; D unclear. This CDR3 comprises 15 residues. Germline V lookup: CDR1 PRHDT, CDR2 FYEKMQ (reference sequence). Trimming left V 4 bases short and J 0 bases short, with 10 bases between. CDR3 sequence: CASSSPLSSYNEQFF. For the CDR3, the DNA is TGTGCCAGCAGCTCACCCCTAAGCTCCTACAATGAGCAGTTCTTC.

This chain links TRBV6-5 with TRBJ2-5; D not certain. The V gene lost 1 base and the J gene lost 2 bases, with 11 bases spanning the gap. Germline V CDR1 and CDR2: MNHEY, SVGAGI. The CDR3 runs to 15 residues. The CDR3 loop is CASSYFFAQQETQYF. The CDR3 bases are TGTGCCAGCAGTTACTTTTTCGCCCAGCAAGAGACCCAGTACTTC.

Note on this clone: A read error may account for a junction end that differs from germline. This sequence joins TRBV19 and TRBJ2-3; D unclear. Germline V gene data show CDR1 as LNHDA and CDR2 as SQIVND (reference sequence). This CDR3 comprises 16 residues. DNA for the CDR3: TGTGCCAGTAGTGTAGACACTATTCATGACACAGATACGCAGTATTTT. It specifies CASSVDTIHDTDTQYF.

Regarding this clone: The same CDR3 is also encoded by other DNA sequences in this sample. The chain couples TRBV7-9 to TRBJ2-5; D is undetermined. Trimming removed 8 bases at V and 0 bases at J, with 13 bases between. CDR3 length: 14 amino acids. Germline CDR1 SEHNR, CDR2 FQNEAQ (reference sequence). For the CDR3, the DNA is TGTGCCAGCTCCCTCGGCGGCAACCAAGAGACCCAGTACTTC. This encodes CASSLGGNQETQYF. Full variable domain (rest looked up from reference TRBV7-9 and TRBJ2-5): DTGVSQNPRHKITKRGQNVTFRCDPISEHNRLYWYRQTLGQGPEFLTYFQNEAQLEKSRLLSDRFSAERPKGSFSTLEIQRTEQGDSAMYLCASSLGGNQETQYFGPGTRLLVL.

The rearrangement links TRBV28 to TRBJ2-5; 9 bases line up with TRBD2. Gene TRBJ2-7 matches the end of the DNA better, so the J call may be wrong. The CDR3 extends over 15 amino acids. Germline CDR1 reads MDHEN; CDR2 reads SYDVKM. Here the CDR3 DNA reads TGTGCCAGCAGTTGGCTAGCGGGAAGTTCCTACGAGCAGTACTTC. Residues: CASSWLAGSSYEQYF.